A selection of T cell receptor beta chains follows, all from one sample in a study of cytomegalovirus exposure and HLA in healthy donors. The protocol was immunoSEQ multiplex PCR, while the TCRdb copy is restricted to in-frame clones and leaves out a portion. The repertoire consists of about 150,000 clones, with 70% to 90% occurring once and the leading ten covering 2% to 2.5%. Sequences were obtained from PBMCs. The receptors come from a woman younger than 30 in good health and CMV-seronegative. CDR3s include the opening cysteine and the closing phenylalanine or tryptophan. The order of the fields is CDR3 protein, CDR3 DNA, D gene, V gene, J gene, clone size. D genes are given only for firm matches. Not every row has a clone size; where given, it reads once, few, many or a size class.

cdr3_aa: CAWSPRGRAYEQYF; cdr3_nt: TGTGCCTGGAGCCCCAGGGGCAGGGCCTACGAGCAGTACTTC; d_call: .; v_call: TRBV30; j_call: TRBJ2-7; clone_size: .
cdr3_aa: CASSQGSGEVDTQYF; cdr3_nt: TGCGCCAGCAGCCAAGGTTCCGGGGAGGTGGATACGCAGTATTTT; d_call: .; v_call: TRBV4-3; j_call: TRBJ2-3; clone_size: many
cdr3_aa: CATSRRGAEQYF; cdr3_nt: TGTGCCACCAGTAGGAGGGGTGCCGAGCAGTACTTC; d_call: .; v_call: TRBV15; j_call: TRBJ2-7; clone_size: .
cdr3_aa: CASSTLGADTQYF; cdr3_nt: TGTGCCAGCAGCACGCTCGGGGCAGATACGCAGTATTTT; d_call: .; v_call: TRBV2; j_call: TRBJ2-3; clone_size: .
cdr3_aa: CASSLASRTSGSKQFDEQFF; cdr3_nt: TGTGCCAGCAGCTTAGCTAGTAGGACTAGCGGGAGTAAACAATTTGATGAGCAGTTCTTC; d_call: TRBD2; v_call: TRBV7-2; j_call: TRBJ2-1; clone_size: .
cdr3_aa: CASSQTWTPQETQYF; cdr3_nt: TGCGCCAGCAGCCAGACCTGGACTCCGCAAGAGACCCAGTACTTC; d_call: .; v_call: TRBV4-3; j_call: TRBJ2-5; clone_size: .
cdr3_aa: CASSLVDRGFGGANVLTF; cdr3_nt: TGTGCCAGCAGCTTGGTGGACAGGGGGTTTGGGGGGGCCAACGTCCTGACTTTC; d_call: TRBD1; v_call: TRBV5-6; j_call: TRBJ2-6; clone_size: .
cdr3_aa: CASSSTGVWEAQHF; cdr3_nt: TGTGCCAGCAGTTCGACAGGGGTCTGGGAGGCCCAGCATTTT; d_call: TRBD1; v_call: TRBV27; j_call: TRBJ1-5; clone_size: .
cdr3_aa: CASSQGVAYEQYF; cdr3_nt: TGTGCCAGTAGTCAGGGGGTTGCCTACGAGCAGTACTTC; d_call: TRBD1; v_call: TRBV19; j_call: TRBJ2-7; clone_size: .
cdr3_aa: CASKGRSYEQYF; cdr3_nt: TGTGCCAGTAAAGGCAGGTCCTACGAGCAGTACTTC; d_call: .; v_call: TRBV19; j_call: TRBJ2-7; clone_size: .
cdr3_aa: CASSLPQGTEAFF; cdr3_nt: TGTGCCAGCTCCCTACCACAGGGGACTGAAGCTTTCTTT; d_call: TRBD1; v_call: TRBV18; j_call: TRBJ1-1; clone_size: .
cdr3_aa: CASSVGRAGGYEQYF; cdr3_nt: TGTGCCAGCAGCGTAGGAAGAGCGGGAGGGTACGAGCAGTACTTC; d_call: TRBD2; v_call: TRBV9; j_call: TRBJ2-7; clone_size: few
cdr3_aa: CASSVLGGQGEAGADTQYF; cdr3_nt: TGTGCCAGCAGTGTACTGGGGGGACAGGGGGAAGCCGGCGCAGATACGCAGTATTTT; d_call: TRBD1; v_call: TRBV6-1; j_call: TRBJ2-3; clone_size: .
cdr3_aa: CASSLVSGTDTQYF; cdr3_nt: TGTGCCAGCAGCTTAGTCTCCGGCACAGATACGCAGTATTTT; d_call: .; v_call: TRBV7-9; j_call: TRBJ2-3; clone_size: .
cdr3_aa: CASSLPVGLAGPDTQYF; cdr3_nt: TGTGCCAGCAGTTTGCCCGTGGGACTAGCGGGTCCAGATACGCAGTATTTT; d_call: TRBD2; v_call: TRBV5-8; j_call: TRBJ2-3; clone_size: .
cdr3_aa: CASSNRDRGLFGEQYF; cdr3_nt: TGTGCCAGTAGTAACCGGGACAGGGGGCTGTTTGGCGAGCAGTACTTC; d_call: TRBD1; v_call: TRBV19; j_call: TRBJ2-7; clone_size: .
cdr3_aa: CASSPDVAGRPEQYF; cdr3_nt: TGTGCCAGCAGCCCCGACGTGGCGGGGAGGCCCGAGCAGTACTTC; d_call: .; v_call: TRBV7-2; j_call: TRBJ2-7; clone_size: .
cdr3_aa: CASRGTGSNQPQHF; cdr3_nt: TGTGCCAGTAGAGGGACAGGGAGCAATCAGCCCCAGCATTTT; d_call: TRBD1; v_call: TRBV6-6; j_call: TRBJ1-5; clone_size: few
cdr3_aa: CASSHLQEDGYTF; cdr3_nt: TGCGCCAGCAGCCATCTTCAGGAGGATGGCTACACCTTC; d_call: .; v_call: TRBV4-3; j_call: TRBJ1-2; clone_size: .
cdr3_aa: CASSAGSGPGRGETQYF; cdr3_nt: TGTGCCAGCAGTGCCGGGTCAGGACCGGGGCGGGGAGAGACCCAGTACTTC; d_call: .; v_call: TRBV2; j_call: TRBJ2-5; clone_size: .
cdr3_aa: CASSLAGVASDTQYF; cdr3_nt: TGTGCCAGCAGCTTAGCGGGAGTGGCTTCAGATACGCAGTATTTT; d_call: TRBD2; v_call: TRBV5-4; j_call: TRBJ2-3; clone_size: .
cdr3_aa: CAWSGGGPQPQHF; cdr3_nt: TGTGCCTGGAGTGGGGGGGGACCTCAGCCCCAGCATTTT; d_call: .; v_call: TRBV30; j_call: TRBJ1-5; clone_size: .
cdr3_aa: CASSLAGRVNQPQHF; cdr3_nt: TGTGCCAGCAGCTTAGCGGGCAGGGTCAATCAGCCCCAGCATTTT; d_call: .; v_call: TRBV7-2; j_call: TRBJ1-5; clone_size: .